This T cell receptor beta chain was identified during a study of T-cell memory formation after mild COVID-19. About the study: Among the donors, TCR clusters were largely specific to each donor. Study-wide points: CD4+ contracting clones lay mainly in CM and EM, CD8+ ones in EMRA. Some SARS-CoV-2-responding clones were already detected in memory before infection. Clones shrinking from day 15 to 85 showed even CD4/CD8 mixes; later expanders tilted CD4+.

As concerns this clonotype: Antigen: not known.

Each CDR3 protein gets one entry after TCRdb re-called the 5' RACE reads with MiXCR. The sample records around 530,000 distinct CDR3 sequences, about a fifth being singletons. This CDR3 has 14 amino acids. CDR1 and CDR2 (germline): MGHRA, YSYEKL. V was clipped by 6 bases and J by 2 bases, with 11 bases between them. The material sequenced was PBMCs or a T cell subset sorted from them (not recorded which). This TCR derives from an adult woman who had mild COVID-19 (a few samples of this study predate the infection). Cell type and time point are not known. This chain joins TRBV4-1 and TRBJ2-4, with no clear D. CDR3 protein: CASRPIGTKNIQYF. CDR3 coding DNA: TGCGCCAGCAGACCCATCGGTACCAAAAACATTCAGTACTTC.